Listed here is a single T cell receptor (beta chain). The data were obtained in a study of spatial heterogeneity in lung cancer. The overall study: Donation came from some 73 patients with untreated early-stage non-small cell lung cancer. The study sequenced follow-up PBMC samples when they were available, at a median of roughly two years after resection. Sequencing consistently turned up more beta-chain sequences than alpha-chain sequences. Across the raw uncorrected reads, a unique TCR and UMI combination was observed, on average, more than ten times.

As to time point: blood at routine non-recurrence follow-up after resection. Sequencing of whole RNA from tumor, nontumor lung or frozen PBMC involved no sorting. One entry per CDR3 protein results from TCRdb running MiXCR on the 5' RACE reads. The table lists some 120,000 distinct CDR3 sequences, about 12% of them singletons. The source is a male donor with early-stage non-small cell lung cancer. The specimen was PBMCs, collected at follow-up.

CDR3 sequence reads: CASSSPGTGDPYEQYF. For the CDR3, the DNA is TGCGCCAGCAGCTCCCCCGGGACAGGGGACCCCTACGAGCAGTACTTC. The chain employs TRBV5-1 and TRBJ2-7; 10 bases line up with TRBD1. J gave up 2 bases and V 3 bases, and 8 bases lay outside the gene matches. CDR3 length: 16 amino acids. Germline loops: CDR1 SGHRS, CDR2 YFSETQ.